These 5 T cell receptor beta chains originate from one sample sequenced in a study of T-cell reconstitution after alpha-beta-depleted transplantation in children. It was with unique molecular identifiers that the TCRbeta library was prepared. TCRdb itself ran the PCR reads through MiXCR, one entry per CDR3 protein. Found here are 65,000 to 75,000 distinct CDR3 sequences, 4.9% of them singletons; the top ten hold 15% to 20%. The source was PBMCs, mostly from graft donor cells, collected 180 days after TCRalphabeta/CD19-depleted stem cell transplant. These receptors all stem from a boy younger than two who had a stem cell transplant for acute myeloid leukemia, so the T cells may come from the graft donor.

Only a few counts were recorded for this clonotype. A much larger clone lies one base from this, so it may be a read error. The chain joins TRBV20-1 to TRBJ2-1, with D maybe TRBD2 (7 bases). The CDR3 is made up of 18 amino acids. Looked up from germline, CDR1 is DFQATT and CDR2 is SNEGSKA (reference sequence). Written as DNA, the CDR3 is TGCTGTGCTAGAGATAGGACGGGGGGACATTGGTCCTACAATGAGCAGTTCTTC. This gives the protein CCARDRTGGHWSYNEQFF.

This clonotype occurred many times. The J gene is TRBJ2-2, the V gene TRBV7-9; D perhaps matches TRBD1 (6 bases). Trimming pared 2 bases from V and 5 bases from J, leaving 12 bases between. Germline CDR1 SEHNR, CDR2 FQNEAQ (reference sequence). This CDR3 has 15 residues. The CDR3 here is CASSLSQGWTGELFF. The CDR3 DNA sequence: TGTGCCAGCAGCTTATCACAGGGATGGACCGGGGAGCTGTTTTTT.

Ten or more counts support this clonotype. This chain connects TRBV5-8 to TRBJ2-3; 12 bases agree with TRBD2. The CDR3 spans 18 residues. The germline gives CDR1 SGHTS, CDR2 YDEGEE. After removal of 1 base from V and 0 bases from J, the junction contained 6 bases not matched to a gene. For the CDR3, the DNA is TGTGCCAGCAGCTTGTTCCTAGCGGGGGGGGATAGCACAGATACGCAGTATTTT. Translating it yields CASSLFLAGGDSTDTQYF.

This clonotype was counted ten times or more. This sequence joins TRBV3-1 and TRBJ1-1, with TRBD1 matching over 12 bases. The CDR3 consists of 17 residues. Losses at the gene ends were 4 bases for V and 5 bases for J; bases not matched to a gene: 11. Germline CDR1 reads LGHDT; CDR2 reads YNNKEL (reference sequence). CDR3 region: CASSPFRDRGRGTEAFF. For the CDR3, the DNA is TGTGCCAGCAGCCCGTTCAGGGACAGGGGGCGAGGGACTGAAGCTTTCTTT.

This clonotype was seen repeatedly, ten times or more. This chain links TRBV24-1 with TRBJ1-1; D is ambiguous. Germline lookup yields CDR1 KGHDR and CDR2 SFDVKD. Between the trimmed V and J ends, which lost 2 bases and 1 base, there was a span of 10 bases. The CDR3 spans 15 residues. CDR3 DNA sequence: TGTGCCACCAGTGATTCGGGGAAAAGGAACACTGAAGCTTTCTTT. It is translated as CATSDSGKRNTEAFF.